This is a list of T cell receptor beta chains from one sample in a study of blood T cell repertoires in COVID-19. Data came from immunoSEQ multiplex PCR; TCRdb stores just in-frame clones and leaves some out. Among about 110,000 clones listed, roughly 85% were seen once. Source material: peripheral blood. The origin of the receptors is a woman older than 75 with active or convalescent COVID-19. Each CDR3 is given with its conserved first and last residue. Each record gives: D gene, clone size, J gene, V gene, CDR3 DNA, CDR3 protein. The D gene is left open where the match is weak. Not all rows give a size; the values are once, few, many and, for expanded clones, a class.

NA NA TRBJ2-7 TRBV7-2 TGTGCCAGCAGCCAGGGGGGAGCCCTCTCCTACGAGCAGTACTTC CASSQGGALSYEQYF
NA NA TRBJ2-7 TRBV7-2 TGTGCCAGCAGCTTCGCGGGACCCTACGAGCAGTACTTC CASSFAGPYEQYF
NA NA TRBJ2-7 TRBV7-9 TGTGCCAGCGGGTTAGTCCCGGGACTCGGGGAGCAGTACTTC CASGLVPGLGEQYF
NA NA TRBJ1-1 TRBV27 TGTGCCAGCAGTTTATACGGGGGGACAGAAGCTTTCTTT CASSLYGGTEAFF
NA NA TRBJ2-6 TRBV9 TGTGCCAGCAGCACCACAGGATCTGGGGCCAACGTCCTGACTTTC CASSTTGSGANVLTF
NA NA TRBJ1-1 TRBV2 TGTGCCAGCTCGGAGGGGATTGCCACTGAAGCTTTCTTT CASSEGIATEAFF
NA NA TRBJ2-3 TRBV24-1 TGTGCCACCAGTCCTGGCCTCTCAAACACAGATACGCAGTATTTT CATSPGLSNTDTQYF
NA NA TRBJ1-5 TRBV19 TGTGCCAGTACCAAAATCGGGTGGATTAGCAATCAGCCCCAGCATTTT CASTKIGWISNQPQHF
NA NA TRBJ2-1 TRBV4-2 TGTGCCAGCAGCCAAGAACAGCGGAGCTACAATGAGCAGTTCTTC CASSQEQRSYNEQFF
NA NA TRBJ1-6 TRBV7-6 TGTGCCAGCAGTCTGCAGACAGTACCCAATTCACCCCTCCACTTT CASSLQTVPNSPLHF
NA NA TRBJ1-2 TRBV19 TGTGCCAGTAGTATTCGGGGGATAAACTATGGCTACACCTTC CASSIRGINYGYTF
NA NA TRBJ1-4 TRBV19 TGTGCCAGTAACGGACAAGATGCAACTAATGAAAAACTGTTTTTT CASNGQDATNEKLFF
TRBD2 NA TRBJ2-3 TRBV7-9 TGTGCCAGCAGCTTGGCACCGCGGGGGACAGATACGCAGTATTTT CASSLAPRGTDTQYF
TRBD2 NA TRBJ2-7 TRBV7-6 TGTGCCAGCAGCCTGGCGGGAGTCGGCGAGCAGTACTTC CASSLAGVGEQYF
TRBD2 once TRBJ2-7 TRBV6-6 TGTGCCAGCAGACCCGGACTAGCGAGATTTAATTACGAGCAGTACTTC CASRPGLARFNYEQYF
NA NA TRBJ2-1 TRBV9 TGTGCCAGCAGCCCCTTCCCGAGCTCCTACAATGAGCAGTTCTTC CASSPFPSSYNEQFF
NA few TRBJ2-5 TRBV7-6 TGTGCCAGCAGCTTATTCCTCGGGAGTGAGACCCAGTACTTC CASSLFLGSETQYF
TRBD1 few TRBJ2-4 TRBV5-1 TGCGCCAGCAGCCTGGACAGGGTCGCCAAAAACATTCAGTACTTC CASSLDRVAKNIQYF
NA NA TRBJ1-3 TRBV6-6 TGTGCCAGCAGTTACGGTGGAGGGGACGGAAACACCATATATTTT CASSYGGGDGNTIYF
NA NA TRBJ1-1 TRBV19 TGTGCCAGTAGTATAGTACAGGGTAAGACTGAAGCTTTCTTT CASSIVQGKTEAFF
TRBD2 NA TRBJ2-2 TRBV3-1/TRBV3-2 TGTGCCAGCAGCCAAGTTAGCGGGAGGGCCGGGGAGCTGTTTTTT CASSQVSGRAGELFF
NA NA TRBJ1-3 TRBV4-2 TGTGCCAGCAGCCCAAGACAGGCGCTAAGCTCTGGAAACACCATATATTTT CASSPRQALSSGNTIYF
NA NA TRBJ1-1 TRBV13 TGTGCCAGCAGCTCGGGACTTTGGAACACTGAAGCTTTCTTT CASSSGLWNTEAFF
TRBD1 few TRBJ1-5 TRBV4-1 TGCGCCAGCAGCCACGGGACAGGGAATGGACCCCAGCATTTT CASSHGTGNGPQHF
TRBD2 few TRBJ2-1 TRBV7-9 TGTGCCAGCAGCTTTATACCCTCGTTGGATAGCGGGACCCTCAATGAGCAGTTCTTC CASSFIPSLDSGTLNEQFF
NA NA TRBJ2-2 TRBV6-5 TGTGCCAGCCGAACAATTCCCACCGGGGAGCTGTTTTTT CASRTIPTGELFF
TRBD1 NA TRBJ1-6 TRBV5-1 TGCGCCAGCAGCTTGGGTCTACAGGGGCTCGGTAATTCACCCCTCCACTTT CASSLGLQGLGNSPLHF
TRBD2 NA TRBJ2-1 TRBV11-3 TGTGCCAGCAGCTGGGGACTAGCGGGAGGGGGCGGGGATGAGCAGTTCTTC CASSWGLAGGGGDEQFF
NA once TRBJ1-4 TRBV9 TGTGCCAGCAGCGTCGGGAACAGCCCCGCAACTAATGAAAAACTGTTTTTT CASSVGNSPATNEKLFF
NA NA TRBJ2-5 TRBV6-2/TRBV6-3 TGTGCCAGCAGTTACTCTTCGGTCCGGGGGGCCCAAGAGACCCAGTACTTC CASSYSSVRGAQETQYF
TRBD1 NA TRBJ1-4 TRBV6-5 TGTGCCAGCAGATTGGGACAGACAGAAAAACTGTTTTTT CASRLGQTEKLFF
NA NA TRBJ1-1 TRBV9 TGTGCCAGCAGCGTAGAGGGACAAACCAACACTGAAGCTTTCTTT CASSVEGQTNTEAFF
NA NA TRBJ1-2 TRBV10-3 TGTGCCATCACCGAACACCCCCAATATGGCTACACCTTC CAITEHPQYGYTF
TRBD2 NA TRBJ2-1 TRBV3-1/TRBV3-2 TGTGCCAGCAGCCAACAAGGGACTAGCGGACCCCTCAATGAGCAGTTCTTC CASSQQGTSGPLNEQFF
TRBD1 NA TRBJ2-7 TRBV5-5 TGTGCCAGCAGCTTGCGGCAGGGGGCTAGAGAGCAGTACTTC CASSLRQGAREQYF
TRBD2 NA TRBJ2-5 TRBV7-8 TGTGCCAGCAGCAACCTCCCGGGACTAGCGGGACCTCAAGAGACCCAGTACTTC CASSNLPGLAGPQETQYF
TRBD2 few TRBJ2-2 TRBV7-3 TGTGCCAGCAGCCCCGGGACTAGCGGGCAGAACACCGGGGAGCTGTTTTTT CASSPGTSGQNTGELFF
NA NA TRBJ1-2 TRBV6-1 TGTGCCAGCAGTGAATGGCTTGCGGGACTGCAATCCGGCTACACCTTC CASSEWLAGLQSGYTF
NA few TRBJ1-1 TRBV6-4 TGTGCCAGCAGTGAGCAGGGAGGATCCACTGAAGCTTTCTTT CASSEQGGSTEAFF
NA NA TRBJ1-6 TRBV7-8 TGTGCCAGCAGCTTAGGGGCGGGGGGTTCCTATTCACCCCTCCACTTT CASSLGAGGSYSPLHF
TRBD2 NA TRBJ2-1 TRBV6-6 TGTGCCAGCAGCCGGACTAGCGGGGAGTATGGTGAGCAGTTCTTC CASSRTSGEYGEQFF
TRBD1 NA TRBJ1-2 TRBV13 TGTGCCAGCATTTCAGGAGCAGGGGGCTATGGCTACACCTTC CASISGAGGYGYTF
NA NA TRBJ2-5 TRBV7-9 TGTGCCAGCGGGCAGGGGGACTGGGAGACCCAGTACTTC CASGQGDWETQYF
TRBD2 NA TRBJ2-3 TRBV5-1 TGCGCCAGCAGCACGGGACTAGCGGGGCTAACAGATACGCAGTATTTT CASSTGLAGLTDTQYF
TRBD2 NA TRBJ2-3 TRBV2 TGTGCCAGCAGTCTAGCGGGATTCACAGATACGCAGTATTTT CASSLAGFTDTQYF